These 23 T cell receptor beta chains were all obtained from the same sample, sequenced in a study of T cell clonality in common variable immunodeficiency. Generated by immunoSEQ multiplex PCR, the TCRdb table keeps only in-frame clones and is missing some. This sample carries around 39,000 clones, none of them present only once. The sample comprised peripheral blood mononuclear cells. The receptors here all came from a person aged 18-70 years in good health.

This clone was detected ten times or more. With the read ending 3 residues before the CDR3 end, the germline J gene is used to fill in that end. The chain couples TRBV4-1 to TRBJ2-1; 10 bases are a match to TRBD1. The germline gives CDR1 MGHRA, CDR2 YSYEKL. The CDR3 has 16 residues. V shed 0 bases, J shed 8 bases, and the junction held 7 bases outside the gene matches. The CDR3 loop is CASSQDRTGGGDEQFF. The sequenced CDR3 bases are TGCGCCAGCAGCCAAGACCGGACAGGGGGGGGCGATGAG.

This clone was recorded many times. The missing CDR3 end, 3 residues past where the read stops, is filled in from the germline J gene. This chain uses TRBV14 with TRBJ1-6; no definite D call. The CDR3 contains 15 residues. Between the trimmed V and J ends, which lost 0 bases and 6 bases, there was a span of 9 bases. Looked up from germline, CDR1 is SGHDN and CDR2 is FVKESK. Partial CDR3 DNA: TGTGCCAGCAGCCAAGACCTAACCCGTAATTCACCC. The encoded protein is CASSQDLTRNSP. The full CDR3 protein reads CASSQDLTRNSPLHF. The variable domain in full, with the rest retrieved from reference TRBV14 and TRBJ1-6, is EAGVTQFPSHSVIEKGQTVTLRCDPISGHDNLYWYRRVMGKEIKFLLHFVKESKQDESGMPNNRFLAERTGGTYSTLKVQPAELEDSGVYFCASSQDLTRNSPLHFGNGTRLTVT.

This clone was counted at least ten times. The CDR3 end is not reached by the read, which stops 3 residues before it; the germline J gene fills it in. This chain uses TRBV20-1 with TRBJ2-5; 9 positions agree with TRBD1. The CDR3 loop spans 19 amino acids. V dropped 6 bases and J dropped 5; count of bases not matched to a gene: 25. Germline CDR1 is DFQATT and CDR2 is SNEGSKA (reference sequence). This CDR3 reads CSALMFGDRDQVRRETQYF. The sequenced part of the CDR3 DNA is TGCAGTGCCCTTATGTTTGGGGACAGGGATCAGGTCAGGCGGGAGACC.

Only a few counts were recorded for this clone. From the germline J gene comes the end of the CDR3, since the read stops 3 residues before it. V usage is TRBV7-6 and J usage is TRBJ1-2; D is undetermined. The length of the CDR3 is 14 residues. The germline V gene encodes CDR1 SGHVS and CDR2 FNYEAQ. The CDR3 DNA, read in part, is TGTGCCAGCAGCTTAGGGACTAGCGGCAATGAC. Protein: CASSLGTSGND. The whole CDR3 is CASSLGTSGNDYTF.

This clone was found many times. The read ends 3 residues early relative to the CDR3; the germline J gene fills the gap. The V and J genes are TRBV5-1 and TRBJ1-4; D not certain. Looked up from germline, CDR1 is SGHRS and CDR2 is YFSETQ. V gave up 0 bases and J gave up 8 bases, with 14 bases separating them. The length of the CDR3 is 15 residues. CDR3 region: CASSLEGSHEEKLFF. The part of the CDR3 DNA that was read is TGCGCCAGCAGCTTGGAGGGTTCCCACGAAGAAAAA.

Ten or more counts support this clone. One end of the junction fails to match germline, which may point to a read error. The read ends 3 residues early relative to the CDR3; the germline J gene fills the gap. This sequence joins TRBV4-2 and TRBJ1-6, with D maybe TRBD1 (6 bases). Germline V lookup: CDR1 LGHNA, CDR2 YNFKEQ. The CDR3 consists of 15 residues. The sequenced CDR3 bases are TGCGCCAGCAGCCAAGATTGGGCAGGGGAGTCACCC. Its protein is CASSQDWAGESP. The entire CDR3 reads CASSQDWAGESPLHF.

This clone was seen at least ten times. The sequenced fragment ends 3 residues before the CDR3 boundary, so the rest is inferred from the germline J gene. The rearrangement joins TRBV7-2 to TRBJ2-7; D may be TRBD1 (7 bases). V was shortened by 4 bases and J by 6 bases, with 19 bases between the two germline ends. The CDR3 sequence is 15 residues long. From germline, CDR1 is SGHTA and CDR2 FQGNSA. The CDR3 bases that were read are TGTGCCAGCAGCTCGAGACAGGGAACGGGGGCCGAG. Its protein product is CASSSRQGTGAE. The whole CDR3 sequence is CASSSRQGTGAEQYF.

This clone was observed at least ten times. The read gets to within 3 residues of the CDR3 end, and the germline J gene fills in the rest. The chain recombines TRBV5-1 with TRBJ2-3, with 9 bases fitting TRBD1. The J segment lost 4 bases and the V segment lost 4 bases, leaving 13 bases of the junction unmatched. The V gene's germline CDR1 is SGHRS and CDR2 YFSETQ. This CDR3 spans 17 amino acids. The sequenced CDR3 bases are TGCGCCAGCAGCCTGGGCCCGGACAGGGGTAAATCAGATACG. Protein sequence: CASSLGPDRGKSDT. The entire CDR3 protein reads CASSLGPDRGKSDTQYF.

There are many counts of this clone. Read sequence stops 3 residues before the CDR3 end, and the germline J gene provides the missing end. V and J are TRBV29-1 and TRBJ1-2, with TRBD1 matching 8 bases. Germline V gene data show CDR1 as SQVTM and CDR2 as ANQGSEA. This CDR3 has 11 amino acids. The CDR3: CSAQGGGGYTF. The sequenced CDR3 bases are TGCAGCGCACAGGGGGGGGGCGGC.

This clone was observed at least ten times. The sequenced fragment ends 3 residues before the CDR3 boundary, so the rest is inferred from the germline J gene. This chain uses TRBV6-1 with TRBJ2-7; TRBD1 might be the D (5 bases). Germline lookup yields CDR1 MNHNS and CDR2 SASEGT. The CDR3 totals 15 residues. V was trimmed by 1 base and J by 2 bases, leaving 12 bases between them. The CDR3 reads CASSEGGSNPYEQYF. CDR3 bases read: TGTGCCAGCAGTGAAGGGGGCAGCAACCCCTACGAG.

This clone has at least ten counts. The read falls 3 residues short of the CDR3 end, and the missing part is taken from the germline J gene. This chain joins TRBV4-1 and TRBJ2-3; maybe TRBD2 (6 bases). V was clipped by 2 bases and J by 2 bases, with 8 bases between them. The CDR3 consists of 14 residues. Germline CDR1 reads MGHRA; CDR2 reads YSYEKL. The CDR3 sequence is CASSQQGLTDTQYF. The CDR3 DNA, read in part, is TGCGCCAGCAGCCAACAGGGACTCACAGATACG.

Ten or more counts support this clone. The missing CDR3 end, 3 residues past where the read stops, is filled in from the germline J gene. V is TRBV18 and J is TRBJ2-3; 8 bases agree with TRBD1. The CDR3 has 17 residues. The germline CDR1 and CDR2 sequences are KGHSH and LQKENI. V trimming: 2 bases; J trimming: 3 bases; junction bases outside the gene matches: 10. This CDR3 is CASSPGQDRASTDTQYF. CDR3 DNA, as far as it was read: TGTGCCAGCTCACCAGGCCAGGACAGGGCTTCGACAGATACG.

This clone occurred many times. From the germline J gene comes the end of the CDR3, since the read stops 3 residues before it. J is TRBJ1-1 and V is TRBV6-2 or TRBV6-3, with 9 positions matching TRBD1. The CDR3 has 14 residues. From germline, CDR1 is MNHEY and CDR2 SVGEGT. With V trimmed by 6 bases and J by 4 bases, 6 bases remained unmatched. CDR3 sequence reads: CASRGQGEGTEAFF. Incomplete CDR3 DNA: TGTGCCAGCAGGGGACAGGGAGAGGGCACTGAA.

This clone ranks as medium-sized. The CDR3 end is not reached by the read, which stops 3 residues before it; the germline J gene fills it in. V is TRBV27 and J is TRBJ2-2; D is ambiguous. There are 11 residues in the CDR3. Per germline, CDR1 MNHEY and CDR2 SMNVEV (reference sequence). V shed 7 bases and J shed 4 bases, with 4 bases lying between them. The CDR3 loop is CASTSTGELFF. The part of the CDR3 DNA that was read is TGTGCCAGCACGTCCACCGGGGAG.

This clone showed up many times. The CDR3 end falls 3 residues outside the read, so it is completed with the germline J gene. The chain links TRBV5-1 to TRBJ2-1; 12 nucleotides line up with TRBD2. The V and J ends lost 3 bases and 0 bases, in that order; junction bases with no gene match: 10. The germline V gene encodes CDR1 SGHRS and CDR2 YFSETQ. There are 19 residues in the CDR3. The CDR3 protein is CASSSDLLAGGASYNEQFF. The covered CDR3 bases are TGCGCCAGCAGCTCTGATTTACTAGCGGGAGGCGCCTCCTACAATGAG. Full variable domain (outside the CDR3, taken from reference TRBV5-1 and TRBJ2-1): KAGVTQTPRYLIKTRGQQVTLSCSPISGHRSVSWYQQTPGQGLQFLFEYFSETQRNKGNFPGRFSGRQFSNSRSEMNVSTLELGDSALYLCASSSDLLAGGASYNEQFFGPGTRLTVL.

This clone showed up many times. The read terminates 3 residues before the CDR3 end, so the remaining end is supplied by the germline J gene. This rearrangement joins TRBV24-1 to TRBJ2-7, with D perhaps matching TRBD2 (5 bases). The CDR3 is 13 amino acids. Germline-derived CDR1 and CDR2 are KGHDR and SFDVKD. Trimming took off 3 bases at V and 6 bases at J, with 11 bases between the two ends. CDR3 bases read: TGTGCCACCAGTGATGGCGGCAGCGGCGAG. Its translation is CATSDGGSGE. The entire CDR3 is CATSDGGSGEQYF.

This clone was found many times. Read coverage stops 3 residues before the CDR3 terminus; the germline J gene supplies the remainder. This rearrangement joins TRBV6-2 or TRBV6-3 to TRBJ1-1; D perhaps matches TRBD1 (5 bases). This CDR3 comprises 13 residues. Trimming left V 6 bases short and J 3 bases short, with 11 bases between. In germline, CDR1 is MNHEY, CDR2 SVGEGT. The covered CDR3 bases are TGTGCCAGCAGATCCCGAGGGGACACTGAA. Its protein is CASRSRGDTE. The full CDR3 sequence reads CASRSRGDTEAFF.

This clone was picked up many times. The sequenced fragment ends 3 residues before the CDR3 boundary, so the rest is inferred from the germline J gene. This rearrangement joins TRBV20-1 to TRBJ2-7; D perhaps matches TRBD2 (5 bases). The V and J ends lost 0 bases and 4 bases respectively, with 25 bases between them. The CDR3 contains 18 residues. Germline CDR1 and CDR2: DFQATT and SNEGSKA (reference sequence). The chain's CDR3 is CSARDDFDLKLGGYEQYF. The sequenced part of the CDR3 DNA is TGCAGTGCTAGAGACGACTTTGACCTGAAACTCGGCGGGTACGAG.

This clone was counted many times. CDR3 in amino acids: CAWKRSQAFF. The covered CDR3 bases are TGTGCCTGGAAGAGGTCACAA. V is TRBV30 and J is TRBJ1-1; D unresolved. The DNA ends 3 residues before the CDR3 does, and the rest of the CDR3 is filled in from the germline J gene. Per germline, CDR1 GTSNPN and CDR2 SVGIG (reference sequence). This CDR3 comprises 10 residues.

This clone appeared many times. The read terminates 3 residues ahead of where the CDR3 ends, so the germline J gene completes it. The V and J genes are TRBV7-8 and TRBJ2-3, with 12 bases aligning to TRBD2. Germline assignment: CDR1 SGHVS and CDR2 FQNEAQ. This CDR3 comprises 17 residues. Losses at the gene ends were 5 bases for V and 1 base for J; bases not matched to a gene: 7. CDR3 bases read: TGTGCCAGCAGCCCGACCGGACTAGCGGGGCGCACAGATACG. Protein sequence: CASSPTGLAGRTDT. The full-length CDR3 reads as CASSPTGLAGRTDTQYF.

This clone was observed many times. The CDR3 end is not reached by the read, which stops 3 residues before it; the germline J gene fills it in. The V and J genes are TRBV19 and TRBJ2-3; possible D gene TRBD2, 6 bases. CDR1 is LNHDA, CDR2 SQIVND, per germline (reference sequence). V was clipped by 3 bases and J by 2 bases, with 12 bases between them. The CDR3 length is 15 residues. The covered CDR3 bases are TGTGCCAGTAGTATTACGGGGGTTTACACAGATACG. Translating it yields CASSITGVYTDT. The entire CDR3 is CASSITGVYTDTQYF.

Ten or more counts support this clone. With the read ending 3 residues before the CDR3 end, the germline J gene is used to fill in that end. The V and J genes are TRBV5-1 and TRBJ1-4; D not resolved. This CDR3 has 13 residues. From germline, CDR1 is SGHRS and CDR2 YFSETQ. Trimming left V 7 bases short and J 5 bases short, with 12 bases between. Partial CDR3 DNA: TGCGCCAGCTCACCAGGCCCAAATGAAAAA. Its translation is CASSPGPNEK. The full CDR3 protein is CASSPGPNEKLFF.

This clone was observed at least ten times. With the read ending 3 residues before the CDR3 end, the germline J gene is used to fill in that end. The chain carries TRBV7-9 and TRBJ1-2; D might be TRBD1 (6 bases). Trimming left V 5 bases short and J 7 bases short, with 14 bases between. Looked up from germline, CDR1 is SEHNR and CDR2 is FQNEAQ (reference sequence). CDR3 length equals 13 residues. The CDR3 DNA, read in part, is TGTGCCAGCAGCCTATCGGGACAAATTGGC. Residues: CASSLSGQIG. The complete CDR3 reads CASSLSGQIGYTF.